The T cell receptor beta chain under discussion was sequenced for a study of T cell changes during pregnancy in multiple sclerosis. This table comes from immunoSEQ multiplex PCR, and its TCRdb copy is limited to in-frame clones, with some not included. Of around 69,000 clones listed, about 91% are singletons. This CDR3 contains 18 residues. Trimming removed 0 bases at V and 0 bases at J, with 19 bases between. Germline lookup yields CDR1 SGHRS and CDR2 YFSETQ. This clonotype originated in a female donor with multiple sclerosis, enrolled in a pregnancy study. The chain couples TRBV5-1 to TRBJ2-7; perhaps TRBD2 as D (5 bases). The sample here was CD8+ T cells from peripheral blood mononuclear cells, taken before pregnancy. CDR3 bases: TGCGCCAGCAGCTTGGTATCGCCGGCCGGAGGAAGCTCCTACGAGCAGTACTTC. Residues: CASSLVSPAGGSSYEQYF.